The 28 T cell receptor beta chains below all came from one sample that was sequenced in a study of T-cell memory formation after mild COVID-19. TCRdb fed the 5' RACE reads into MiXCR, producing one record per CDR3 protein. Seen here are about 270,000 distinct CDR3 sequences, around 16% observed once, and the top ten hold more than 20%. The material sequenced was PBMCs or a T cell subset sorted from them (not recorded which). Source of these receptors: a man between 18 and 29 years old who had mild COVID-19 (a few samples of this study predate the infection). Cell type and time point are not known.

The DNA of the CDR3 is TGTGCCAGCAGCTTAGCACGGACCTACACCGGGGAGCTGTTTTTT. Translating gives CASSLARTYTGELFF. The J gene is TRBJ2-2, the V gene TRBV11-1; D is ambiguous. CDR1 is SGHAT, CDR2 FQDESV, per germline (reference sequence). Trimming removed 0 bases from V and 3 bases from J, with 8 bases in between. The length of the CDR3 is 15 residues.

This clonotype was picked up a small number of times. This chain joins TRBV4-3 and TRBJ2-1; D perhaps matches TRBD2 (5 bases). The CDR3 length is 16 residues. V dropped 3 bases and J dropped 6 bases, with 18 bases sitting between them. Germline-derived CDR1 and CDR2 are LGHNA and YSLEER. This CDR3 is CASSHSVDSGINEQFF. As DNA, the CDR3 is TGCGCCAGCAGCCATTCTGTCGACTCGGGGATCAATGAGCAGTTCTTC.

This rearrangement joins TRBV12-3 or TRBV12-4 to TRBJ1-3, with D hard to call. The CDR3 runs to 14 residues. V dropped 8 bases and J dropped 3 bases, with 14 bases sitting between them. The CDR3 reads CASCVRGRGNTIYF. The CDR3 coding sequence is TGTGCCAGCTGCGTTCGGGGTCGTGGAAACACCATATATTTT.

This clonotype was observed many times. The gene calls are TRBV5-1 and TRBJ2-7, with D possibly matching TRBD1 (6 bases). This CDR3 is built from 14 residues. Between the trimmed V and J ends, which lost 0 bases and 3 bases, there was a span of 10 bases. Germline CDR1 is SGHRS and CDR2 is YFSETQ. CDR3 bases: TGCGCCAGCAGCTTGGTAGGGGACAACTACGAGCAGTACTTC. Its translation is CASSLVGDNYEQYF. The full variable domain, its missing parts supplied by reference TRBV5-1 and TRBJ2-7, is KAGVTQTPRYLIKTRGQQVTLSCSPISGHRSVSWYQQTPGQGLQFLFEYFSETQRNKGNFPGRFSGRQFSNSRSEMNVSTLELGDSALYLCASSLVGDNYEQYFGPGTRLTVT.

The V and J genes are TRBV12-5 and TRBJ2-3; D may correspond to TRBD1 or TRBD2 (5 bases each). Trimming removed 6 bases from V and 5 bases from J, with 9 bases in between. Looked up from germline, CDR1 is LGHNT and CDR2 is FRNRAP. The CDR3 is 12 amino acids. The CDR3 DNA follows: TGTGCTAGTGGCATGGGGGTAGATACGCAGTATTTT. Amino acid sequence: CASGMGVDTQYF.

The genes are TRBV6-2 or TRBV6-3 and TRBJ2-1; 9 positions agree with TRBD1. The V gene's germline CDR1 is MNHEY and CDR2 SVGEGT. Trimming cost V 2 bases and J 2 bases; bases outside gene matches: 10. The CDR3 contains 18 residues. The DNA for the CDR3 is TGTGCCAGCAGTTACCTTCTTTCGGGACAGGGAACCTACAATGAGCAGTTCTTC. Amino acid sequence: CASSYLLSGQGTYNEQFF.

This clonotype has ten or more counts. The chain joins TRBV7-8 to TRBJ2-3, with 8 bases matching TRBD2. Trimming removed 1 base from V and 8 bases from J; junction bases left unmatched: 14. CDR1 and CDR2 (germline): SGHVS, FQNEAQ. The CDR3 consists of 17 residues. The DNA for the CDR3 is TGTGCCAGCAGCTTAGTGTTGGCGGGGGGACGGTTCAGTACGCAGTATTTT. Translated, it gives CASSLVLAGGRFSTQYF.

The V gene is TRBV7-6, the J gene TRBJ2-3, with D maybe TRBD2 (5 bases). Per germline, CDR1 SGHVS and CDR2 FNYEAQ. The CDR3 extends over 14 amino acids. Trimming cost V 1 base and J 8 bases, with 13 bases left between them. CDR3 residues: CASSLVTTTSTQYF. CDR3 nucleotide sequence: TGTGCCAGCAGCTTAGTAACGACCACTAGTACGCAGTATTTT. The variable domain in full, completed from reference TRBV7-6 and TRBJ2-3, reads GAGVSQSPRYKVTKRGQDVALRCDPISGHVSLYWYRQALGQGPEFLTYFNYEAQQDKSGLPNDRFSAERPEGSISTLTIQRTEQRDSAMYRCASSLVTTTSTQYFGPGTRLTVL.

V gene TRBV6-5 combines with J gene TRBJ1-2, with 7 bases lining up with TRBD1. Trimming removed 1 base from V and 5 bases from J; junction bases left unmatched: 7. The CDR3 sequence is 15 residues long. From germline, CDR1 is MNHEY and CDR2 SVGAGI. This CDR3 is CASSYLLGQRYGYTF. The DNA of the CDR3 is TGTGCCAGCAGTTACTTGCTGGGACAGCGATATGGCTACACCTTC.

The V call is TRBV10-3, the J call TRBJ1-5; 11 bases fit TRBD1. The V gene end was trimmed by 10 bases and the J gene end by 1 base; junction bases not matched to a gene: 6. Germline lookup yields CDR1 ENHRY and CDR2 SYGVKD. The CDR3 is 15 residues long. Here the CDR3 reads CATGQGAPSNQPQHF. CDR3 in DNA: TGTGCCACCGGACAGGGGGCGCCGAGCAATCAGCCCCAGCATTTT.

Many counts were recorded for this clonotype. V is TRBV7-2 and J is TRBJ2-2, with D possibly being TRBD2 (6 bases). Germline CDR1 SGHTA, CDR2 FQGNSA. Trimming cost V 2 bases and J 5 bases, with 12 bases left between them. CDR3 length equals 15 residues. For the CDR3, the DNA is TGTGCCAGCAGCTTAAGCGGGCACGCTACCGGGGAGCTGTTTTTT. Protein product: CASSLSGHATGELFF.

The V gene is TRBV6-2 or TRBV6-3, the J gene TRBJ2-7; tentatively, D is TRBD2 (5 bases). The germline CDR1 and CDR2 sequences are MNHEY and SVGEGT. The CDR3 has 17 residues. The V and J ends lost 0 bases and 3 bases respectively, with 18 bases between them. CDR3 coding DNA: TGTGCCAGCAGTTACTCGGCGGAGAGGGAACCGAGCTACGAGCAGTACTTC. Translated: CASSYSAEREPSYEQYF.

This clonotype was recorded a few times. V is TRBV3-1 and J is TRBJ2-3; D uncertain. Trimming cost V 1 base and J 0 bases, with 14 bases left between them. CDR1 LGHDT and CDR2 YNNKEL come from the germline V gene (reference sequence). The CDR3 spans 17 residues. CDR3 in amino acids: CASSQVVSRTSTDTQYF. In nucleotides, the CDR3 is TGTGCCAGCAGCCAAGTTGTTTCGAGAACTAGCACAGATACGCAGTATTTT.

This clonotype was counted a few times. The gene calls are TRBV7-9 and TRBJ1-1; D is possibly TRBD1 (6 bases). Trimming left V 0 bases short and J 4 bases short, with 12 bases between. Germline loops: CDR1 SEHNR, CDR2 FQNEAQ (reference sequence). The CDR3 is made up of 15 amino acids. The CDR3 region is CASSLASAGATEAFF. DNA for the CDR3: TGTGCCAGCAGCTTAGCGTCGGCGGGGGCCACTGAAGCTTTCTTT.

The rearrangement joins TRBV28 to TRBJ2-7, with D perhaps matching TRBD2 (5 bases). V was clipped by 4 bases and J by 7 bases, with 14 bases between them. The germline gives CDR1 MDHEN, CDR2 SYDVKM. The CDR3 is 13 amino acids. The CDR3 coding sequence is TGTGCCAGCAGTTCCGGACTCGACTGGGAGCAGTACGTC. Its protein is CASSSGLDWEQYV.

Ten or more counts support this clonotype. V and J are TRBV30 and TRBJ2-1; 9 positions agree with TRBD2. Germline CDR1 reads GTSNPN; CDR2 reads SVGIG (reference sequence). CDR3 length equals 15 residues. V shed 0 bases and J 2 bases; nucleotides not matched to a gene: 2. CDR3 bases: TGTGCCTGGAGTGTTGCGGGGGGGCCCTACAATGAGCAGTTCTTC. Translation: CAWSVAGGPYNEQFF.

The chain combines TRBV7-3 with TRBJ2-5; D not certain. Germline V CDR1 and CDR2: SGHTA, FQGTGA. The V end was cut by 2 bases, the J end by 4 bases, with 11 bases between. The CDR3 is 14 amino acids. Written as DNA, the CDR3 is TGTGCCAGCAGCTTATTAGTGGGCGTAGAGACCCAGTACTTC. Protein: CASSLLVGVETQYF.

This clonotype was counted between two and nine times. V and J are TRBV7-9 and TRBJ2-7; TRBD1 aligns across 11 bases. Germline V gives CDR1 SEHNR, CDR2 FQNEAQ (reference sequence). This CDR3 is built from 16 residues. Trimming removed 5 bases from V and 3 bases from J; junction bases left unmatched: 9. The CDR3: CASSPAGQGGNYEQYV. The CDR3 DNA reads as TGTGCCAGCAGCCCAGCGGGACAGGGGGGTAACTACGAGCAGTACGTC.

The chain combines TRBV7-9 with TRBJ2-5; D tentatively reads TRBD1 or TRBD2 (5 bases each). The CDR3 loop spans 16 amino acids. Trimming took 5 bases from V and 2 from J, leaving 18 bases between them. Germline values: CDR1 SEHNR, CDR2 FQNEAQ (reference sequence). CDR3 amino acids: CASSRPKGTEQETQYF. CDR3 bases: TGTGCCAGCAGCCGACCAAAAGGGACGGAGCAAGAGACCCAGTACTTC.

This clonotype has only a few counts. V gene TRBV12-3 or TRBV12-4 combines with J gene TRBJ2-7; possible D gene TRBD1, 6 bases. V was clipped by 5 bases and J by 0 bases, with 14 bases between them. The CDR3 loop spans 15 amino acids. The CDR3 coding sequence is TGTGCCAGCAGTACTGAAACAGGGTCCTCCTACGAGCAGTACTTC. Its protein product is CASSTETGSSYEQYF.

The V call is TRBV11-2, the J call TRBJ1-1; D possibly corresponds to TRBD1 (6 bases). The CDR3 runs to 15 residues. Germline V gives CDR1 SGHAT, CDR2 FQNNGV. Trimming pared 5 bases from V and 3 bases from J, leaving 16 bases between. The CDR3 reads CASSPFGGAHTEAFF. The CDR3 nucleotides are TGTGCCAGCAGCCCATTTGGGGGGGCTCACACTGAAGCTTTCTTT.

This rearrangement joins TRBV7-2 to TRBJ2-2; D unresolved. Germline V gives CDR1 SGHTA, CDR2 FQGNSA. The V and J ends lost 2 bases and 2 bases respectively, with 6 bases between them. CDR3 length: 14 amino acids. The CDR3 is CASSLQDNTGELFF. The CDR3 region has the DNA TGTGCCAGCAGCTTACAGGATAACACCGGGGAGCTGTTTTTT.

The V call is TRBV11-3, the J call TRBJ2-1; no firm D call. Per the germline V gene, CDR1 is SGHNT and CDR2 is YENEEA. The CDR3 consists of 14 residues. Trimming removed 2 bases from V and 4 bases from J, with 9 bases in between. CDR3 residues: CASSLPLLYNEQFF. CDR3 bases: TGTGCCAGCAGCTTACCTCTCCTATACAATGAGCAGTTCTTC. The complete variable domain, with remaining parts taken from reference TRBV11-3 and TRBJ2-1, reads EAGVVQSPRYKIIEKKQPVAFWCNPISGHNTLYWYLQNLGQGPELLIRYENEEAVDDSQLPKDRFSAERLKGVDSTLKIQPAELGDSAVYLCASSLPLLYNEQFFGPGTRLTVL.

The chain recombines TRBV28 with TRBJ2-3; 8 bases are a match to TRBD2. Germline V lookup: CDR1 MDHEN, CDR2 SYDVKM. The ends lost 7 bases at V and 2 bases at J; junction bases unmatched: 2. The CDR3 extends over 13 amino acids. CDR3 bases: TGTGCCAGCACGGGGGGGGCCACAGATACGCAGTATTTT. It yields the protein CASTGGATDTQYF.

This clonotype has at least ten counts. The chain employs TRBV6-6 and TRBJ2-5; weak D call: TRBD1 (5 bases). Germline V gene data show CDR1 as MNHNY and CDR2 as SVGAGI (reference sequence). The CDR3 runs to 17 residues. Between the trimmed V and J ends, which lost 0 bases and 2 bases, there was a span of 16 bases. The CDR3: CASSYSVQGSQQETQYF. The DNA for the CDR3 is TGTGCCAGCAGTTACTCGGTGCAGGGCAGCCAGCAAGAGACCCAGTACTTC.

The chain is built from TRBV28 and TRBJ1-2, with 7 bases that match TRBD1. The CDR3 totals 13 residues. V shed 5 bases, J shed 3 bases, and the junction held 3 bases outside the gene matches. The germline gives CDR1 MDHEN, CDR2 SYDVKM. The CDR3 here is CASSRDRYYGYTF. DNA of the CDR3: TGTGCCAGCAGTAGGGACAGATACTATGGCTACACCTTC.

J is TRBJ1-6 and V is TRBV5-6; D unresolved. This CDR3 is built from 14 residues. The germline V and J ends were trimmed by 5 bases and 13 bases, with 19 bases remaining between them. Germline CDR1 and CDR2: SGHDT and YYEEEE. CDR3 DNA: TGTGCCAGCAGTTCCGACCTGAGTCTACCGCCCCTCCACTTT. Translated, it gives CASSSDLSLPPLHF.

The rearrangement joins TRBV6-5 to TRBJ1-5; no definite D call. CDR3 size: 13 residues. Germline loops: CDR1 MNHEY, CDR2 SVGAGI. The V end lost 0 bases, the J end lost 7 bases, and 7 bases lay between the germline ends. CDR3 in amino acids: CASSYSPNQPQHF. For the CDR3, the DNA is TGTGCCAGCAGTTACTCCCCCAACCAGCCCCAGCATTTT.